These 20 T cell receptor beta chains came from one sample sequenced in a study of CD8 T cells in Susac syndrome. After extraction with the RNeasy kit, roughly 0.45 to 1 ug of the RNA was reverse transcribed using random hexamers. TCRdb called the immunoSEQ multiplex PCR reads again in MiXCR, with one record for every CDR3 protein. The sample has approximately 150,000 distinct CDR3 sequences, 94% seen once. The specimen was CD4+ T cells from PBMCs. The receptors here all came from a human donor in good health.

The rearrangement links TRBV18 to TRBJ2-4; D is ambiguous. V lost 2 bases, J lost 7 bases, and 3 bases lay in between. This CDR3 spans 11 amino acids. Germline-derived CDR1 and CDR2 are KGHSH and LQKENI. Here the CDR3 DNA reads TGTGCCAGCTCACCAAAGAACATTCAGTACTTC. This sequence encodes CASSPKNIQYF.

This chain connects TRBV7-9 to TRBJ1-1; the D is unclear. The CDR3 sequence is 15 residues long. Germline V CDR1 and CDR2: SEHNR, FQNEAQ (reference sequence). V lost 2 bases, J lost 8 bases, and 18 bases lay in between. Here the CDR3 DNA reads TGTGCCAGCAGCTTAAGTAGCAGATTCCTGAGCGAAGCTTTCTTT. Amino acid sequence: CASSLSSRFLSEAFF.

CDR3 sequence reads: CASSLGRVREPYEQYF. CDR3 nucleotide sequence: TGCGCCAGCAGCTTGGGTAGAGTGCGGGAGCCCTACGAGCAGTACTTC. The gene calls are TRBV5-1 and TRBJ2-7; 7 bases are shared with TRBD2. Germline V gives CDR1 SGHRS, CDR2 YFSETQ. The CDR3 runs 16 residues. Trimming cost V 0 bases and J 2 bases; bases outside gene matches: 8.

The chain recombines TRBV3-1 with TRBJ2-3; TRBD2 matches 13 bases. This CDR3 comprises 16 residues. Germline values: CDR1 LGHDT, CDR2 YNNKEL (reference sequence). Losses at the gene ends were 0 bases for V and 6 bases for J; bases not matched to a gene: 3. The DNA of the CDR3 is TGTGCCAGCAGCCAAGAACTAGCGGGAGGGCCCGATACGCAGTATTTT. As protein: CASSQELAGGPDTQYF.

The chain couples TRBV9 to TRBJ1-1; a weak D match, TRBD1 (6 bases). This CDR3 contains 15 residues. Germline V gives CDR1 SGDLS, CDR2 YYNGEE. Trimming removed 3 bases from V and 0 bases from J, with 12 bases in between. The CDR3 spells CASSDQGLMNTEAFF. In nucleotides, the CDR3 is TGTGCCAGCAGCGATCAGGGGCTAATGAACACTGAAGCTTTCTTT.

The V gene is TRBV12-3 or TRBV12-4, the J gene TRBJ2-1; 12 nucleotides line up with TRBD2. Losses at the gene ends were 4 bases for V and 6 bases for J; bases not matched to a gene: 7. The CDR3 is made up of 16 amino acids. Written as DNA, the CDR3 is TGTGCCAGCAGTTCCTACCTAGCGGGAGGGCGCAATGAGCAGTTCTTC. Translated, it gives CASSSYLAGGRNEQFF.

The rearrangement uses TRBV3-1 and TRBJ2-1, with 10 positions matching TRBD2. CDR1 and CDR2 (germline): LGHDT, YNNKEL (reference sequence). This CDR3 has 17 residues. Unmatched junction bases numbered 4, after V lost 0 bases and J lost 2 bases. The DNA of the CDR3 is TGTGCCAGCAGCCAAGAAACTAGCGGGACTACCTACAATGAGCAGTTCTTC. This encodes CASSQETSGTTYNEQFF.

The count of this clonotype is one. The CDR3 here is CASSFSLRGNTEAFF. The CDR3 coding sequence is TGCGCCAGCAGCTTCAGTCTGAGAGGGAACACTGAAGCTTTCTTT. This rearrangement joins TRBV5-1 to TRBJ1-1; D is ambiguous. Between the trimmed V and J ends, which lost 2 bases and 1 base, there was a span of 12 bases. Germline-derived CDR1 and CDR2 are SGHRS and YFSETQ. The CDR3 spans 15 residues.

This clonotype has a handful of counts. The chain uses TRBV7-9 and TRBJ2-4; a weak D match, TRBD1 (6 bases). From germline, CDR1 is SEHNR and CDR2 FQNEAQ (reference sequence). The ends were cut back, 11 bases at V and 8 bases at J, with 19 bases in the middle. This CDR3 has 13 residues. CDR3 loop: CASLGALGDIQYF. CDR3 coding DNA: TGTGCCTCCTTGGGGGCACTTGGGGACATTCAGTACTTC.

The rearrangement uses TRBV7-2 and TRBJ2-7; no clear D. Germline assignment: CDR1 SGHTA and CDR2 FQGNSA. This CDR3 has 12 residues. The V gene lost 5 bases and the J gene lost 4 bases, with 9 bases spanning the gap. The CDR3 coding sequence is TGTGCCAGCAGCCCGAGTAGGTACGAGCAGTACTTC. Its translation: CASSPSRYEQYF.

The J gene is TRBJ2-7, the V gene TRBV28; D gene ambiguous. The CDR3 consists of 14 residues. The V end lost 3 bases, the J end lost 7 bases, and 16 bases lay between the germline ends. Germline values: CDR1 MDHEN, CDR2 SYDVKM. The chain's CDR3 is CASSLKGSLREQYF. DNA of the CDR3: TGTGCCAGCAGTTTGAAAGGATCACTACGGGAGCAGTACTTC.

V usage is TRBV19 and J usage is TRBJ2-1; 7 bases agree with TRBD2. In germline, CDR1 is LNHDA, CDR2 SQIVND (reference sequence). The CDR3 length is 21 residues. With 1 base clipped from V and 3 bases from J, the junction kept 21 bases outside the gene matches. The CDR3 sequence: CASSIVGAGRSKGQSYNEQFF. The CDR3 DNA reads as TGTGCCAGTAGTATAGTGGGTGCCGGGAGGAGCAAAGGACAAAGCTACAATGAGCAGTTCTTC.

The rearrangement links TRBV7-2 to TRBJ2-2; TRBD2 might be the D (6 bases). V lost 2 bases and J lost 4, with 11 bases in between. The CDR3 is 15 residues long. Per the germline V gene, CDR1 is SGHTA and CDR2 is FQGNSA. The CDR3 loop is CASSLSGDSTGELFF. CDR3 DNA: TGTGCCAGCAGCTTATCCGGGGACTCCACCGGGGAGCTGTTTTTT.

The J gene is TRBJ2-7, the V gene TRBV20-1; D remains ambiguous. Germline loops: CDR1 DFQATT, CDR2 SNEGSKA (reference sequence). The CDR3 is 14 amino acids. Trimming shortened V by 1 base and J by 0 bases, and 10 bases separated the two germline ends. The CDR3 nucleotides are TGCAGTGCTAGAGGGGGAAGGAGCTCCTACGAGCAGTACTTC. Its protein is CSARGGRSSYEQYF.

The chain's CDR3 is CAISVREETQYF. CDR3 in DNA: TGTGCCATCAGTGTCCGGGAAGAGACCCAGTACTTC. V and J are TRBV10-3 and TRBJ2-5; D not certain. V dropped 4 bases and J dropped 3 bases, with 6 bases sitting between them. The CDR3 is made up of 12 amino acids. Germline V gene lookup returns CDR1 ENHRY and CDR2 SYGVKD.

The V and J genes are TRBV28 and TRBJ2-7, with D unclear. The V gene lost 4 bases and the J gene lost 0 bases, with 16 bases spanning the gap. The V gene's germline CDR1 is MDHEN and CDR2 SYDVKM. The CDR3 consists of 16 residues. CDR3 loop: CASSWGSRRASYEQYF. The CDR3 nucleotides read TGTGCCAGCAGTTGGGGTTCACGTCGGGCCTCCTACGAGCAGTACTTC.

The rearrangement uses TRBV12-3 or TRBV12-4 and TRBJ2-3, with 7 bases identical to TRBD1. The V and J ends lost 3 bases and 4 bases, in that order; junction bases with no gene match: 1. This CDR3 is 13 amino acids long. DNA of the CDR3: TGTGCCAGCAGTTTTACAGGGGCAGATACGCAGTATTTT. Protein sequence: CASSFTGADTQYF.

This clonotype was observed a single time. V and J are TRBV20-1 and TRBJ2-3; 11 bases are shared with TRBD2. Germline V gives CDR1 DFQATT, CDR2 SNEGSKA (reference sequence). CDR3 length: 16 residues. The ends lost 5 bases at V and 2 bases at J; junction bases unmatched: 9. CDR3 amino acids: CSACSGTSGSTDTQYF. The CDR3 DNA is TGCAGTGCTTGCTCCGGGACTAGCGGTTCCACAGATACGCAGTATTTT.

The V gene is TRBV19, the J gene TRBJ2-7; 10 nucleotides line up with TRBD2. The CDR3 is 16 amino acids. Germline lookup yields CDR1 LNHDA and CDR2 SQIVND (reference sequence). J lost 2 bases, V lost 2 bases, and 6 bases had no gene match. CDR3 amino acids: CASSITSSGSPYEQYF. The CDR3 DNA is TGTGCCAGTAGTATAACCTCTAGCGGGAGTCCCTACGAGCAGTACTTC.

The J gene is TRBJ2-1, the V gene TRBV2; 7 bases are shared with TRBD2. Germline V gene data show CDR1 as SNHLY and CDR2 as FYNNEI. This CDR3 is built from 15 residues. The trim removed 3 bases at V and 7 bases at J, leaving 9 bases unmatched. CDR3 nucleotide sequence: TGTGCCAGCAGTGATCCAGCGGGATTAGGAAATGAGCAGTTCTTC. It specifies CASSDPAGLGNEQFF.